Below, 15 T cell receptor beta chains from the same sample are listed, as sequenced in a study of cytomegalovirus exposure and HLA in healthy donors. 13 Jbeta primers and 60 Vbeta primers were used for the PCR. Here immunoSEQ multiplex PCR was the method, and the copy in TCRdb shows in-frame clones only, minus some. The data contain 65,000 to 100,000 clones, 60% to 80% of them singletons. Sequenced input: PBMCs. The source is a female donor in good health and CMV-seronegative.

The rearrangement joins TRBV5-8 to TRBJ1-2; the D is unclear. V lost 2 bases, J lost 8 bases, and 13 bases lay in between. The CDR3 runs to 13 residues. Germline V gene lookup returns CDR1 SGHTS and CDR2 YDEGEE. The CDR3 protein is CASSFPAGLGYTF. In nucleotides, the CDR3 is TGTGCCAGCAGCTTCCCGGCAGGCCTAGGCTACACCTTC.

The J gene is TRBJ2-5, the V gene TRBV5-1; 10 positions agree with TRBD1. V lost 4 bases and J lost 2; bases outside the gene matches: 8. The germline V gene has CDR1 SGHRS and CDR2 YFSETQ. The CDR3 covers 16 residues. CDR3 nucleotides: TGCGCCAGCAGCGGGGACAGGGGATGGGGTCAAGAGACCCAGTACTTC. This gives the protein CASSGDRGWGQETQYF. Full variable domain (outside the CDR3, taken from reference TRBV5-1 and TRBJ2-5): KAGVTQTPRYLIKTRGQQVTLSCSPISGHRSVSWYQQTPGQGLQFLFEYFSETQRNKGNFPGRFSGRQFSNSRSEMNVSTLELGDSALYLCASSGDRGWGQETQYFGPGTRLLVL.

The chain employs TRBV29-1 and TRBJ1-1; D remains unclear. CDR1 and CDR2 from the germline V gene are SQVTM and ANQGSEA. This CDR3 contains 11 residues. Trimming removed 4 bases at V and 2 bases at J, with 5 bases between. CDR3 in amino acids: CSVVTNTEAFF. In DNA, the CDR3 is TGCAGCGTTGTCACTAACACTGAAGCTTTCTTT.

The chain is built from TRBV28 and TRBJ1-2; D possibly corresponds to TRBD1 (5 bases). This CDR3 contains 14 residues. V was pared by 8 bases and J by 3 bases, with 16 bases between. Germline values: CDR1 MDHEN, CDR2 SYDVKM. The CDR3: CASLGGSVDYGYTF. The CDR3, as DNA: TGTGCCAGCCTGGGGGGGTCTGTCGACTATGGCTACACCTTC.

This clone was seen only a few times. J is TRBJ1-1 and V is TRBV6-6; D is undetermined. Deletions cut 9 bases from V and 3 bases from J, with 23 bases between. The CDR3 has 16 residues. In germline, CDR1 is MNHNY, CDR2 SVGAGI (reference sequence). The CDR3 loop is CASNYSPGDPYTEAFF. CDR3 nucleotide sequence: TGTGCCAGTAATTACTCCCCCGGGGATCCTTACACTGAAGCTTTCTTT.

The CDR3 sequence: CASSVLLGGVLTDTQYF. CDR3 coding DNA: TGTGCCAGCAGTGTGTTACTAGGCGGGGTACTCACAGATACGCAGTATTTT. This rearrangement joins TRBV6-1 to TRBJ2-3; weak D call: TRBD2 (6 bases). The germline CDR1 and CDR2 sequences are MNHNS and SASEGT. The CDR3 length is 17 residues. Trimming removed 4 bases from V and 2 bases from J, with 19 bases in between.

CDR3 in amino acids: CASSQDGSGTGGSYEQYF. DNA of the CDR3: TGCGCCAGCAGCCAAGATGGGTCCGGGACAGGGGGCTCCTACGAGCAGTACTTC. The chain is built from TRBV4-3 and TRBJ2-7, with 11 bases lining up with TRBD1. V lost 0 bases, J lost 0 bases, and 7 bases stayed unmatched. Germline-derived CDR1 and CDR2 are LGHNA and YSLEER. This CDR3 comprises 18 residues.

This clone was counted only a few times. The chain joins TRBV6-6 to TRBJ2-7, with 7 positions matching TRBD1. The CDR3 extends over 14 amino acids. Looked up from germline, CDR1 is MNHNY and CDR2 is SVGAGI (reference sequence). Unmatched junction bases numbered 8, after V lost 6 bases and J lost 3 bases. CDR3 nucleotide sequence: TGTGCCAGCAGCCCCGGGACAGAATACTACGAGCAGTACTTC. This translates into CASSPGTEYYEQYF.

In its sample, this clone was seen once. The chain is built from TRBV30 and TRBJ1-5; a weak D match, TRBD1 (5 bases). V lost 5 bases, J lost 0 bases, and 11 bases lay in between. The CDR3 contains 14 residues. Germline V CDR1 and CDR2: GTSNPN, SVGIG (reference sequence). CDR3 sequence (DNA): TGTGCCTGGGGGCGACAGTATAGCAATCAGCCCCAGCATTTT. Amino acid sequence: CAWGRQYSNQPQHF.

The chain couples TRBV6-1 to TRBJ2-7; TRBD1 matches at 7 bases. The CDR3 has 16 residues. The trim removed 6 bases at V and 2 bases at J, leaving 13 bases unmatched. Germline-derived CDR1 and CDR2 are MNHNS and SASEGT. CDR3 loop: CASSETGVAPTYEQYF. The CDR3 nucleotides are TGTGCCAGCAGCGAAACAGGGGTCGCGCCGACCTACGAGCAGTACTTC.

V and J are TRBV5-6 and TRBJ1-2; 8 bases map to TRBD1. J was trimmed by 8 bases and V by 2 bases; bases with no gene match: 11. Germline CDR1 is SGHDT and CDR2 is YYEEEE. The length of the CDR3 is 15 residues. The CDR3 DNA sequence: TGTGCCAGCAGCTTTGCTTGGCAGGGGGCTCGCGGCTACACCTTC. Residues: CASSFAWQGARGYTF.

This chain joins TRBV5-1 and TRBJ2-7; the match to TRBD2 covers 8 bases. Trimming removed 0 bases from V and 4 bases from J; junction bases left unmatched: 6. Germline V gives CDR1 SGHRS, CDR2 YFSETQ. CDR3 length equals 15 residues. CDR3 amino acids: CASSLGGLVSYEQYF. In DNA, the CDR3 is TGCGCCAGCAGCTTGGGGGGACTAGTTTCGTACGAGCAGTACTTC.

The chain uses TRBV5-4 and TRBJ2-2; TRBD1 is a possible D gene (7 bases). The CDR3 spans 16 residues. Germline CDR1 and CDR2: SGHNT and YYREEE (reference sequence). The V end lost 0 bases, the J end lost 2 bases, and 11 bases lay between the germline ends. Here the CDR3 reads CASSLGGTANTGELFF. In DNA form, the CDR3 reads TGTGCCAGCAGCTTGGGCGGGACAGCCAACACCGGGGAGCTGTTTTTT.

The table lists this clone with a few counts. The rearrangement uses TRBV4-2 and TRBJ2-2; possibly TRBD1 for D (6 bases). The V end lost 0 bases, the J end lost 3 bases, and 8 bases lay between the germline ends. Germline CDR1 and CDR2: LGHNA and YNFKEQ. The CDR3 extends over 15 amino acids. The DNA of the CDR3 is TGTGCCAGCAGCCAAGAGGACAGACACACCGGGGAGCTGTTTTTT. It codes for CASSQEDRHTGELFF.

CDR3 DNA: TGTGCCATCAGTGAGTCGATCGGGAAGGTCTACGAGCAGTACTTC. This gives the protein CAISESIGKVYEQYF. The gene calls are TRBV10-3 and TRBJ2-7; weak D call: TRBD2 (5 bases). Trimming cost V 0 bases and J 3 bases, with 12 bases left between them. The germline CDR1 and CDR2 sequences are ENHRY and SYGVKD. The CDR3 covers 15 residues.